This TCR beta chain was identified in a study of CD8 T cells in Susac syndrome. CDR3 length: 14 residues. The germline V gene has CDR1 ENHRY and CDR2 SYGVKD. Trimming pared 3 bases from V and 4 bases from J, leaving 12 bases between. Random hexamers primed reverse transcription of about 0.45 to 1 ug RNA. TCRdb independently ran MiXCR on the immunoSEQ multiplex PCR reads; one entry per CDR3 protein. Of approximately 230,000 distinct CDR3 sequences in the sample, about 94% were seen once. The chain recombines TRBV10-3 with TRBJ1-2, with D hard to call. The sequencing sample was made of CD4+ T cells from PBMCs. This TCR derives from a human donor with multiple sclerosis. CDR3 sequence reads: CAISERREAYGYTF. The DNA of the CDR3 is TGTGCCATCAGTGAAAGGAGGGAGGCCTATGGCTACACCTTC.